The rows below give T cell receptor beta chains drawn from one sample of a study of blood T cells in healthy people across ages. TCRdb called the 5' RACE reads again in MiXCR, with one record for every CDR3 protein. Of about 730,000 distinct CDR3 sequences listed, approximately 39% are singletons. The sample consisted of blood. The receptors derive from a woman aged 60-75 years in good health. Both conserved end residues are part of each CDR3. D genes are given only for firm matches. Size is omitted from some rows. Given values are once, few, many or a class for expanded clones.

>16|TRBJ2-3|TRBV19|TRBD2|NA
TGTGCCAGTAGTACTGAGCGGGGGGGCCTCTTCAATACGCAGTATTTT
CASSTERGGLFNTQYF
>15|TRBJ1-2|TRBV2|TRBD1|few
TGTGCCAGCAGTGGAAGACAGGGGGCCACGGGTGGCTACACCTTC
CASSGRQGATGGYTF
>17|TRBJ1-5|TRBV18|NA|NA
TGTGCCAGCTCACCTCTCTGGACAGAGCATAGCAATCAGCCCCAGCATTTT
CASSPLWTEHSNQPQHF
>15|TRBJ2-7|TRBV12-3/TRBV12-4|NA|NA
TGTGCCAGCAGCTTACACTTACAACCCTCCTACGAGCAGTACTTC
CASSLHLQPSYEQYF
>16|TRBJ2-2|TRBV4-2|NA|few
TGTGCCAGCAGCCAAGATCCAGGGATGAACACCGGGGAGCTGTTTTTT
CASSQDPGMNTGELFF
>16|TRBJ1-2|TRBV7-9|TRBD1|NA
TGTGCCAGCAGCACCCCAGGGGGCCAGGGGATAGGTGGCTACACCTTC
CASSTPGGQGIGGYTF
>15|TRBJ2-3|TRBV11-2|TRBD2|NA
TGTGCCAGCAGCTTTCAAGCGGGGGCCCGGGATACGCAGTATTTT
CASSFQAGARDTQYF
>14|TRBJ2-7|TRBV29-1|TRBD1|many
TGCACCGACCCCCTGACAGGGGGCGTTTACGAGCAGTACTTC
CTDPLTGGVYEQYF
>15|TRBJ2-7|TRBV12-3/TRBV12-4|TRBD1|many
TGTGCCAGCAGTTACGCCGGGACAGGATTCTACGAGCAGTACTTC
CASSYAGTGFYEQYF
>16|TRBJ2-5|TRBV7-2|TRBD1|few
TGTGCCAGCAGCTCAAGCCGGACAGGGGTTCACAATGAGCAGTACTTC
CASSSSRTGVHNEQYF
>11|TRBJ1-5|TRBV7-9|NA|NA
TGTGCCAGCAGCCCCGCCAAGCCCCAGCATTTT
CASSPAKPQHF
>15|TRBJ1-6|TRBV20-1|NA|NA
TGCAGTGCTATTTTCGGCAGGCTGAATAATTCACCCCTCCACTTT
CSAIFGRLNNSPLHF